This T cell receptor (beta chain) was retrieved from a study of blood T cell repertoires in COVID-19. Looking at the study overall: Samples representing acute and convalescent COVID-19 were sourced from the United States, Italy and Spain. T cells, B-cell-depleted T cells, or PBMCs provided the cDNA or gDNA that served as material.

Here immunoSEQ multiplex PCR was the method, and the copy in TCRdb shows in-frame clones only, minus some. The sample holds approximately 170,000 clones, 65% to 85% seen once. Germline V CDR1 and CDR2: LGHDT, YNNKEL (reference sequence). This CDR3 is built from 14 residues. V was clipped by 5 bases and J by 4 bases, with 14 bases between them. V gene TRBV3-1 (or the pseudogene TRBV3-2) combines with J gene TRBJ1-2; possible D gene TRBD1, 5 bases. The receptor was derived from a human donor with acute or convalescent COVID-19. The donor label of this sample is uncertain. The sequenced material came from peripheral blood. The CDR3 DNA reads TGTGCCAGCAGCGAGATCCAGGGTGGCTATGGCTACACCTTC. Protein sequence: CASSEIQGGYGYTF.